The T cell receptor beta chain described here comes from a study of blood T cell repertoires in COVID-19. This CDR3 comprises 18 residues. Germline-derived CDR1 and CDR2 are MNHEY and SMNVEV (reference sequence). The ends lost 3 bases at V and 6 bases at J; junction bases unmatched: 11. TCRdb's copy holds only in-frame clones and misses some; the assay was immunoSEQ multiplex PCR. The sample lists roughly 230,000 clones; more than 65% were seen once. The rearrangement joins TRBV27 to TRBJ1-6; 10 bases align to TRBD1. The sample consisted of peripheral blood. The sequence was obtained from a man aged 50 to 60 with active or convalescent COVID-19. The CDR3 DNA reads TGTGCCAGCAGTTTCAGTGACAGGGGGCTCGGGAGTAATTCACCCCTCCACTTT. The encoded protein is CASSFSDRGLGSNSPLHF.